The TCR beta chain under discussion was sequenced for a study of PD-L1 blockade in urothelial cancer. Produced via immunoSEQ multiplex PCR; TCRdb's table is partial and in-frame only. The table shows more than 45,000 clones, with 75% occurring only once. Broader study findings: Lower pretreatment blood TCR clonality, under the median, predicted better survival, researchers reported.

In regard to this clone: Its matching antigen is unknown.

Trimming shortened V by 4 bases and J by 3 bases, and 17 bases separated the two germline ends. Germline values: CDR1 SGHTA, CDR2 FQGNSA. The CDR3 totals 16 residues. Time point given: pretreatment peripheral blood. The receptor was derived from a man aged 70-80 years with urothelial cancer. V usage is TRBV7-2 and J usage is TRBJ2-3, with TRBD2 as a possible D gene (5 bases). The sample in question was PBMCs, obtained around atezolizumab (anti-PD-L1) treatment. In DNA form, the CDR3 reads TGTGCCAGCAGCTCCCGACAAGTTGGGAGAACAGATACGCAGTATTTT. Its protein is CASSSRQVGRTDTQYF.